This TCR beta chain was recorded in a study of cytomegalovirus exposure and HLA in healthy donors. This clone was observed a few times. PCR used 60 Vbeta primers and 13 Jbeta primers. Per the original data handling: About 10 million of tens of millions of unique TCR beta chains were shared, per a later count. Using immunoSEQ multiplex PCR, the repertoire was profiled, and TCRdb retains in-frame clones only, with some absent. Clone size and V and J calls were adopted from that table, with D and trimming inferred from the DNA. Of fewer than 200,000 clones listed, less than 85% are singletons. V shed 1 base, J shed 3 bases, and the junction held 7 bases outside the gene matches. Germline CDR1 is SGHDN and CDR2 is FVKESK. The length of the CDR3 is 16 residues. Nominal health characterized the donors when sampled, though unrecorded immune exposures were likely.

Sequencing input: PBMCs. The chain couples TRBV14 to TRBJ2-7, with TRBD1 matching 9 bases. The clonotype was recovered from a boy aged 5-17 years in good health and CMV-seronegative. The chain's CDR3 is CASSQGDRARDYEQYF. The CDR3 nucleotides are TGTGCCAGCAGCCAAGGGGACAGGGCGAGAGACTACGAGCAGTACTTC. The entire variable domain, with the rest obtained from reference TRBV14 and TRBJ2-7, is as follows: EAGVTQFPSHSVIEKGQTVTLRCDPISGHDNLYWYRRVMGKEIKFLLHFVKESKQDESGMPNNRFLAERTGGTYSTLKVQPAELEDSGVYFCASSQGDRARDYEQYFGPGTRLTVT.